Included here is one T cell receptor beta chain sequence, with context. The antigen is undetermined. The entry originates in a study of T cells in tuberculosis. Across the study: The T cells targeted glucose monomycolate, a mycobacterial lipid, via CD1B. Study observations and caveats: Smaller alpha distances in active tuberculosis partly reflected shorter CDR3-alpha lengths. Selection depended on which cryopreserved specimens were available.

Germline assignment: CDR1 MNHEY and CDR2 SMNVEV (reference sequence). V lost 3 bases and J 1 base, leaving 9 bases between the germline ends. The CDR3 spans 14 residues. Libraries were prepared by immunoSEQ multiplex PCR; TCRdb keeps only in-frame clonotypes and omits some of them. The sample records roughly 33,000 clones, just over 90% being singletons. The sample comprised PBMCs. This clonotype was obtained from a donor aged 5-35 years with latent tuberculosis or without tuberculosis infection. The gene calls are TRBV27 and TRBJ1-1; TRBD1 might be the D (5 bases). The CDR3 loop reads CASSLGGTNTEAFF. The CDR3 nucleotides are TGTGCCAGCAGTTTGGGGGGGACGAACACTGAAGCTTTCTTT.